The following is a T cell receptor beta chain sequence with its context. The CDR3 is made up of 16 amino acids. Germline CDR1 is LNHDA and CDR2 is SQIVND (reference sequence). V was clipped by 7 bases and J by 2 bases; unmatched bases: 11. This specimen comes from a study of shared clonotypes between healthy human individuals. Generated by immunoSEQ multiplex PCR, the TCRdb table keeps only in-frame clones and is missing some. The repertoire consists of millions of clones, with over 90% occurring once and the leading ten covering about 0.39%. Sample: naive CD4+ T cells from PBMCs. Sample subset: CD45RA+ positively selected. V is TRBV19 and J is TRBJ2-7; 10 bases fit TRBD2. The clonotype was recovered from a man aged 18 to 29 in good health. Some clones in this sample may be carry-over from other donors' samples. The CDR3 is CASIGSGRFRTYEQYF. As DNA, the CDR3 is TGTGCCAGTATCGGTAGCGGGAGGTTCCGAACCTACGAGCAGTACTTC.